This T cell receptor (beta chain) is from a study of blood T cells in healthy people across ages. Study overall: Per two T cells, template switching captured roughly one barcoded beta molecule.

Study outcomes and limitations: Among T cells, TCR beta diversity per million cells dropped roughly linearly as age rose.

Points on this clonotype: The antigen is unknown.

Germline CDR1 LNHDA, CDR2 SQIVND (reference sequence). There are 16 residues in the CDR3. Unmatched junction bases numbered 9, after V lost 6 bases and J lost 2 bases. A sample-barcoded 5' primer and a J-beta primer mix were used in a second PCR of about 7 to 12 cycles. TCRdb passed the 5' RACE reads through MiXCR, listing each CDR3 protein once. The sample includes approximately 960,000 distinct CDR3 sequences, 25% to 35% of them seen just once. These data also featured in a second study, about T cells of mothers and their children. From that report: Thymic selection molds TCR recombination output in much the same way for related pairs as for unrelated pairs.

Sequencing was performed on blood. The V gene is TRBV19, the J gene TRBJ2-1; 8 bases agree with TRBD2. The sequence was obtained from a middle-aged woman in good health. For the CDR3, the DNA is TGTGCCAGTAGCCGCGAGCGGGGGCCTCCCTACAATGAGCAGTTCTTC. Encoded protein: CASSRERGPPYNEQFF.